The rows below give T cell receptor beta chains drawn from one sample of a study of OX40 agonist ivuxolimab in advanced cancers. Measured with immunoSEQ multiplex PCR; TCRdb has only the in-frame clones, and not every one. The table records about 25,000 clones, around 81% of them present only once. The sample in question was CD4+ or CD8+ T cells sorted from blood, obtained in a trial of the OX40 agonist ivuxolimab. Every receptor here comes from an adult with an advanced solid tumor such as melanoma, head and neck, liver or kidney cancer. The CDR3 runs from the conserved cysteine through the conserved F or W.

>TRBJ2-2|TRBV7-6
CASSLATGSTGELFF
>TRBJ2-7|TRBV11-1
CASSPGVGGSYEQYF
>TRBJ2-7|TRBV5-5
CASSWDWGSYEQYF
>TRBJ2-3|TRBV15
CATSTRLAGTGDTQYF
>TRBJ2-2|TRBV9
CASTGVETGELFF
>TRBJ1-3|TRBV7-8
CASSIRGDTIYF
>TRBJ1-2|TRBV27
CASSHRDRDGYTF
>TRBJ2-2|TRBV15
CATSTSWETGELFF
>TRBJ1-1|TRBV27
CASSKQGGSTEAFF
>TRBJ1-5|TRBV11-2
CASSYGPVNQPQHF
>TRBJ1-3|TRBV18
CASSPPGRAGNTIYF
>TRBJ2-3|TRBV6-1
CASTKRGRSTDTQYF
>TRBJ1-6|TRBV11-2
CASTPGPHNSPLHF
>TRBJ1-6|TRBV13
CASSLGGSYNSPLHF
>TRBJ2-7|TRBV9
CASSPTPDSYEQYF
>NA|TRBV7-2
CASSLVSLAGYEQYF
>TRBJ2-7|TRBV5-1
CASTPVQGGSYEQYF
>TRBJ2-3|TRBV11-3
CASSLEGQGIWKYF
>TRBJ1-1|TRBV6-6
CASSYPPSRSTEAFF
>TRBJ2-5|TRBV28
CASSFPDYGETQYF
>TRBJ2-1|TRBV13
CASSLVRGRYNEQFF
>TRBJ2-7|TRBV5-6
CASSLGATEQYF
>TRBJ2-7|TRBV5-1
CASSSGGGVYEQYF
>TRBJ2-1|TRBV30
CAWSGQWSDNEQFF
>TRBJ2-7|TRBV5-6
CASSVGMYGVPYEQYF
>TRBJ2-3|TRBV7-6
CASSFAGGTDTQYF
>TRBJ2-7|TRBV7-9
CASSSSGARAYEQYF
>TRBJ1-4|TRBV15
CATYDLNEKLFF
>TRBJ2-3|TRBV4-2
CASSPGLAGGPDTQYF
>TRBJ1-1|TRBV4-1
CASSFVGENTEAFF
>TRBJ2-7|TRBV13
CASSTTGGGSWYEQYF
>TRBJ1-5|TRBV6-1
CAGGPGAANQPQHF
>TRBJ1-1|TRBV25-1
CASSERTTANTEAFF
>TRBJ2-3|TRBV7-6
CASSSRTDTQYF
>TRBJ2-7|TRBV6-5
CASTDLYEQYF
>TRBJ1-5|TRBV5-1
CASSLEGLGGNQPQHF
>TRBJ2-5|TRBV7-6
CASGRGPYQETQYF
>TRBJ2-7|TRBV29-1
CSVMTGDGYEQYF
>TRBJ2-7|TRBV9
CASSVESGTSGSYEQYF
>TRBJ1-5|TRBV13
CASSMGLGQPQHF
>TRBJ2-2|TRBV9
CASSDRVVGDTGELFF
>TRBJ2-7|TRBV9
CASSASGGPTYEQYF
>TRBJ1-5|TRBV25-1
CASSDPCRLSNQPQHF
>TRBJ2-6|TRBV7-9
CASSLTQGRKSGANVLTF
>TRBJ2-1|TRBV19
CASSPGTGRSTELLRMQFF